These 22 T cell receptor beta chains were all obtained from the same sample, sequenced in a study of T cell responses to AZD1222 COVID-19 vaccine. Method: immunoSEQ multiplex PCR; TCRdb's copy keeps in-frame clones and lacks some. This table holds 100,000 to 110,000 clones, about nine tenths found once. The sample consisted of peripheral blood, taken on day 0 of AZD1222 vaccination. Receptor source: an adult in good health.

CDR3 bases: TGTGCCAGCAGTTTATCGAGGAGGGGAAGTAACTATGGCTACACCTTC. Protein product: CASSLSRRGSNYGYTF. This sequence joins TRBV27 and TRBJ1-2; D may be TRBD1 (5 bases). The germline V gene has CDR1 MNHEY and CDR2 SMNVEV (reference sequence). The V end lost 0 bases, the J end lost 1 base, and 12 bases lay between the germline ends. The CDR3 runs 16 residues.

The chain links TRBV7-6 to TRBJ2-5, with 13 bases lining up with TRBD2. CDR3 length: 15 amino acids. Germline V lookup: CDR1 SGHVS, CDR2 FNYEAQ. V gave up 5 bases and J gave up 5 bases; unmatched junction bases: 5. CDR3 nucleotides: TGTGCCAGCAGCATGGGACTAGCGGGACGGGAGACCCAGTACTTC. Amino acid sequence: CASSMGLAGRETQYF.

In this sample, this clone turned up once. The chain couples TRBV10-3 to TRBJ1-5, with D possibly TRBD1 on 6 matching bases. V was pared by 5 bases and J by 1 base, with 6 bases between. Looked up from germline, CDR1 is ENHRY and CDR2 is SYGVKD. The CDR3 is 13 amino acids. The CDR3 sequence: CAISTGSNQPQHF. The CDR3 DNA reads TGTGCCATCAGTACAGGGAGCAATCAGCCCCAGCATTTT.

V usage is TRBV7-2 and J usage is TRBJ2-1; TRBD2 is a possible D gene (6 bases). This CDR3 has 16 residues. From germline, CDR1 is SGHTA and CDR2 FQGNSA. Between the trimmed V and J ends, which lost 4 bases and 5 bases, there was a span of 18 bases. Here the CDR3 reads CASSSLGRSGHNEQFF. The CDR3 DNA reads as TGTGCCAGCAGCTCTTTGGGTCGTAGCGGCCACAATGAGCAGTTCTTC.

The J gene is TRBJ1-5, the V gene TRBV19; D unclear. This CDR3 contains 13 residues. Trimming cost V 2 bases and J 4 bases, with 6 bases left between them. Germline V gives CDR1 LNHDA, CDR2 SQIVND (reference sequence). The DNA for the CDR3 is TGTGCCAGTAGTATACAGACAAATCAGCCCCAGCATTTT. Translating gives CASSIQTNQPQHF.

The rearrangement uses TRBV5-1 and TRBJ2-3, with 9 bases lining up with TRBD2. Germline CDR1 reads SGHRS; CDR2 reads YFSETQ. The junction had 7 bases not matched to a gene; V was cut back by 3 bases and J by 2 bases. The CDR3 is 16 residues long. The CDR3 loop is CASSYQAGGYTDTQYF. In DNA, the CDR3 is TGCGCCAGCAGCTACCAAGCGGGAGGCTACACAGATACGCAGTATTTT.

This chain joins TRBV4-1 and TRBJ2-6, with TRBD1 matching 12 bases. With V trimmed by 1 base and J by 3 bases, 4 bases remained unmatched. The CDR3 covers 18 residues. The germline V gene encodes CDR1 MGHRA and CDR2 YSYEKL. The CDR3 nucleotides read TGCGCCAGCAGCCAAGTAGGGACAGGGGGCTTTGGGGCCAACGTCCTGACTTTC. It is translated as CASSQVGTGGFGANVLTF.

The chain joins TRBV7-8 to TRBJ2-3, with D unclear. The CDR3 extends over 14 amino acids. Trimming removed 2 bases from V and 4 bases from J, with 10 bases in between. Germline V gives CDR1 SGHVS, CDR2 FQNEAQ. CDR3 region: CASSLMRSSDTQYF. In nucleotides, the CDR3 is TGTGCCAGCAGCTTAATGAGGAGCTCAGATACGCAGTATTTT.

This rearrangement joins TRBV14 to TRBJ2-7; 12 bases map to TRBD2. The CDR3 has 16 amino acids. From germline, CDR1 is SGHDN and CDR2 FVKESK. With V trimmed by 2 bases and J by 3 bases, 5 bases remained unmatched. The CDR3 spells CASSQSGTSGFYEQYF. As DNA, the CDR3 is TGTGCCAGCAGCCAATCCGGGACTAGCGGGTTCTACGAGCAGTACTTC.

The chain employs TRBV11-2 and TRBJ1-3; 7 positions agree with TRBD1. The ends lost 4 bases at V and 0 bases at J; junction bases unmatched: 12. The CDR3 is made up of 18 amino acids. The germline gives CDR1 SGHAT, CDR2 FQNNGV. CDR3: CASSSITKQGSSGNTIYF. Here the CDR3 DNA reads TGTGCCAGCAGCTCAATTACTAAACAGGGGAGCTCTGGAAACACCATATATTTT.

The V gene is TRBV13, the J gene TRBJ1-2; D is uncertain. Germline CDR1 is PRHDT and CDR2 is FYEKMQ (reference sequence). The CDR3 has 12 residues. The V gene lost 1 base and the J gene lost 1 base, with 1 base spanning the gap. The CDR3 bases are TGTGCCAGCAGCTTAGATAACTATGGCTACACCTTC. Translated, it gives CASSLDNYGYTF.

This chain joins TRBV5-4 and TRBJ2-5; 10 nucleotides agree with TRBD2. CDR3 length: 16 residues. Germline V lookup: CDR1 SGHNT, CDR2 YYREEE (reference sequence). V trimming: 5 bases; J trimming: 5 bases; junction bases outside the gene matches: 12. The CDR3 region has the DNA TGTGCCAGCAGTTCTGGGGTAGCGGGAGGCCAGGAGACCCAGTACTTC. Translating gives CASSSGVAGGQETQYF.

V gene TRBV20-1 combines with J gene TRBJ1-1; D unclear. The CDR3 is made up of 14 amino acids. With 3 bases removed from V and 0 bases from J, the gap between germline ends came to 11 bases. Germline V gene sequence: CDR1 DFQATT, CDR2 SNEGSKA (reference sequence). The CDR3 sequence: CSASNGIMNTEAFF. CDR3 bases: TGCAGTGCTAGTAATGGCATCATGAACACTGAAGCTTTCTTT.

This chain joins TRBV11-1 and TRBJ1-3, with no clear D. V was clipped by 0 bases and J by 4 bases, with 10 bases between them. The CDR3 consists of 15 residues. Per the germline V gene, CDR1 is SGHAT and CDR2 is FQDESV (reference sequence). This CDR3 is CASSLARGPGNTIYF. The CDR3 nucleotides read TGTGCCAGCAGCTTAGCGCGTGGGCCAGGAAACACCATATATTTT.

V usage is TRBV6-6 and J usage is TRBJ1-2; 11 nucleotides align to TRBD1. Germline V gives CDR1 MNHNY, CDR2 SVGAGI (reference sequence). The CDR3 totals 15 residues. V trimming: 4 bases; J trimming: 3 bases; junction bases outside the gene matches: 4. CDR3 residues: CASSFKGQGDYGYTF. The DNA of the CDR3 is TGTGCCAGCAGTTTTAAGGGACAGGGGGACTATGGCTACACCTTC.

The chain links TRBV27 to TRBJ2-1; TRBD1 aligns across 12 bases. There are 15 residues in the CDR3. Germline CDR1 and CDR2: MNHEY and SMNVEV (reference sequence). The trim removed 3 bases at V and 15 bases at J, leaving 12 bases unmatched. The CDR3 is CASSFVHSGTGGLFF. DNA of the CDR3: TGTGCCAGCAGTTTCGTACATTCCGGGACAGGGGGCCTGTTCTTC.

The rearrangement links TRBV30 to TRBJ2-1; D assignment may be TRBD1 or TRBD2 (6 bases each). Germline V gene sequence: CDR1 GTSNPN, CDR2 SVGIG (reference sequence). The V gene lost 2 bases and the J gene lost 10 bases, with 18 bases spanning the gap. CDR3 length: 14 amino acids. The CDR3 nucleotides are TGTGCCTGGAGTCGCCAAACGGAGGGGGTAGAGCAGTTCTTC. Translation: CAWSRQTEGVEQFF.

J is TRBJ2-4 and V is TRBV7-2; D unresolved. Germline V gene lookup returns CDR1 SGHTA and CDR2 FQGNSA. V was shortened by 1 base and J by 8 bases, with 12 bases between the two germline ends. There are 14 residues in the CDR3. The CDR3 region is CASSLEVVWDIQYF. Written as DNA, the CDR3 is TGTGCCAGCAGCTTAGAAGTGGTATGGGACATTCAGTACTTC.

The chain recombines TRBV14 with TRBJ2-3; D gene ambiguous. Germline V CDR1 and CDR2: SGHDN, FVKESK. This CDR3 has 14 residues. V was shortened by 1 base and J by 4 bases, with 9 bases between the two germline ends. This chain's CDR3 is CASSQVLNADTQYF. In DNA form, the CDR3 reads TGTGCCAGCAGCCAAGTCCTGAACGCAGATACGCAGTATTTT.

The V call is TRBV27, the J call TRBJ2-7; D tentatively fits TRBD1 or TRBD2 (5 bases each). CDR1 and CDR2 from the germline V gene are MNHEY and SMNVEV (reference sequence). V was pared by 3 bases and J by 1 base, with 13 bases between. The CDR3 has 15 residues. The CDR3 spells CASSFTPGRSYEQYF. In DNA form, the CDR3 reads TGTGCCAGCAGTTTCACTCCGGGACGGTCCTACGAGCAGTACTTC.

Remarks on this clone: The junction departs from the called germline gene at one end, perhaps through a read error. The J gene is TRBJ2-1, the V gene TRBV5-4, with 9 bases that match TRBD1. Germline CDR1 reads SGHNT; CDR2 reads YYREEE (reference sequence). The CDR3 is 13 amino acids. This chain's CDR3 is CASSFFDRDRAVF. CDR3 nucleotide sequence: TGTGCCAGCAGCTTCTTCGACCGGGACAGGGCAGTCTTC.

To note about this clone: Germline is not matched at one junction end, which may reflect a read error. The chain carries TRBV7-2 and TRBJ1-5; D perhaps matches TRBD1 (6 bases). The CDR3 has 15 amino acids. Germline V gene data show CDR1 as SGHTA and CDR2 as FQGNSA. The DNA for the CDR3 is TGTGCCAGCAGCCCTAGGGGGGGTTCTCATCAGCTCCAGCATTTT. Its translation is CASSPRGGSHQLQHF.